A selection of T cell receptor beta chains follows, all from one sample in a study of blood T cell repertoires in COVID-19. Produced via immunoSEQ multiplex PCR; TCRdb's table is partial and in-frame only. The sample yields roughly 200,000 clones, less than 80% seen once. The sequencing sample was made of peripheral blood. The receptors originated from a man aged 50-59 years who had recovered from COVID-19. Both conserved end residues are part of each CDR3. A D gene is named only where the DNA matches it firmly. The size entry is marked missing in some rows and otherwise reads once, few, many or a size class.

TRBD2	TRBJ2-5	TRBV3-1/TRBV3-2	NA	CASSQFSGKQETQYF	TGTGCCAGCAGCCAATTTAGCGGGAAACAAGAGACCCAGTACTTC
TRBD1	TRBJ1-3	TRBV7-6	once	CASSNVPGQGSGNTIYF	TGTGCCAGCAGTAACGTCCCGGGACAGGGATCAGGAAACACCATATATTTT
NA	TRBJ2-3	TRBV6-4	NA	CASSDSGVGTDTQYF	TGTGCCAGCAGTGATTCGGGAGTGGGCACAGATACGCAGTATTTT
NA	TRBJ1-1	TRBV6-5	NA	CASTKGQGNTEAFF	TGTGCCAGCACAAAAGGCCAGGGCAACACTGAAGCTTTCTTT
NA	TRBJ2-7	TRBV9	NA	CASSGGTSSYEQYF	TGTGCCAGCAGCGGGGGCACCAGCTCCTACGAGCAGTACTTC
TRBD2	TRBJ2-3	TRBV19	NA	CASSVTSGDLISFPDTQYF	TGTGCCAGTAGTGTTACTAGCGGGGACCTAATAAGTTTCCCAGATACGCAGTATTTT
TRBD1	TRBJ1-1	TRBV18	NA	CASSPTGVGEAFF	TGTGCCAGCTCACCAACAGGGGTGGGTGAAGCTTTCTTT
TRBD2	TRBJ2-2	TRBV6-5	NA	CASRRAGGRTGELFF	TGTGCCAGCAGACGAGCGGGAGGGAGAACCGGGGAGCTGTTTTTT
TRBD2	TRBJ2-1	TRBV5-1	NA	CASSPVREGNEQFF	TGCGCCAGCAGCCCGGTCCGGGAGGGGAATGAGCAGTTCTTC
NA	TRBJ1-2	TRBV4-2	NA	CASSQSGVGGYTF	TGTGCCAGCAGCCAATCGGGGGTGGGTGGCTACACCTTC
NA	TRBJ2-7	TRBV18	NA	CASSPRQTNYEQYF	TGTGCCAGCTCACCAAGGCAGACTAACTACGAGCAGTACTTC
TRBD2	TRBJ2-1	TRBV7-6	NA	CASSPRGLAGAFEQFF	TGTGCCAGCAGCCCCAGAGGACTAGCGGGAGCTTTCGAGCAGTTCTTC
TRBD2	TRBJ2-2	TRBV19	NA	CASSIGTSGNTGELFF	TGTGCCAGTAGTATTGGGACTAGCGGCAACACCGGGGAGCTGTTTTTT
TRBD2	TRBJ2-1	TRBV25-1	NA	CASSDPAGVDGDEQFF	TGTGCCAGCAGTGATCCAGCGGGAGTTGATGGTGATGAGCAGTTCTTC
NA	TRBJ2-2	TRBV9	NA	CASNSNTGELFF	TGTGCCAGCAACTCCAACACCGGGGAGCTGTTTTTT
TRBD2	TRBJ2-1	TRBV9	once	CASSPRASGSINEQFF	TGTGCCAGCAGCCCCCGGGCCAGCGGGAGTATCAATGAGCAGTTCTTC
NA	TRBJ2-7	TRBV19	NA	CASSDDSYSYEQYF	TGTGCCAGTAGTGATGACAGTTACTCCTACGAGCAGTACTTC
NA	TRBJ1-1	TRBV15	NA	CATSRDAGNTEAFF	TGTGCCACCAGCAGAGATGCAGGGAACACTGAAGCTTTCTTT
TRBD1	TRBJ1-6	TRBV27	few	CASSLRPWTGGNSPLHF	TGTGCCAGCAGTCTCCGCCCATGGACAGGGGGAAATTCACCCCTCCACTTT
NA	TRBJ2-5	TRBV7-9	NA	CASRGRWSETQYF	TGTGCCAGCAGGGGGAGGTGGTCAGAGACCCAGTACTTC
NA	TRBJ2-3	TRBV3-1/TRBV3-2	NA	CASSLALAATDTQYF	TGTGCCAGCAGCCTAGCGTTGGCGGCAACAGATACGCAGTATTTT
NA	TRBJ2-7	TRBV5-1	few	CASSLRQGRGEQYF	TGCGCCAGCAGCTTGAGGCAGGGCCGTGGCGAGCAGTACTTC
NA	TRBJ2-7	TRBV5-4	NA	CASSRQLGRAYEQYF	TGTGCCAGCAGCCGTCAGCTTGGGCGGGCCTACGAGCAGTACTTC
NA	TRBJ2-3	TRBV6-1	NA	CASSEAWGNTDTQYF	TGTGCCAGCAGTGAAGCGTGGGGCAACACAGATACGCAGTATTTT
TRBD2	TRBJ2-1	TRBV9	NA	CASSPPWGEGSYNEQFF	TGTGCCAGCAGCCCACCTTGGGGGGAGGGCTCCTACAATGAGCAGTTCTTC
NA	TRBJ2-7	TRBV28	NA	CASRQGYEQYF	TGTGCCAGCAGACAGGGCTACGAGCAGTACTTC
TRBD2	TRBJ2-3	TRBV11-2	once	CASSGTSGRTDTQYF	TGTGCCAGCAGCGGGACTAGCGGGAGAACAGATACGCAGTATTTT
TRBD2	TRBJ2-1	TRBV3-1/TRBV3-2	NA	CASSQPREGRCLGEQFF	TGTGCCAGCAGCCAGCCCAGGGAGGGGCGGTGTTTAGGTGAGCAGTTCTTC
TRBD2	TRBJ2-1	TRBV11-2	NA	CASSRLLAGGRSRREQFF	TGTGCCAGCAGCCGACTGTTAGCGGGAGGCAGATCCAGGCGTGAGCAGTTCTTC
TRBD2	TRBJ2-5	TRBV5-1	NA	CASSLGGLVALETQYF	TGCGCCAGCAGCTTGGGGGGACTAGTGGCATTAGAGACCCAGTACTTC
TRBD2	TRBJ2-5	TRBV11-2	NA	CASSWGPVVGGVETQYF	TGTGCCAGCAGCTGGGGACCGGTGGTTGGGGGGGTGGAGACCCAGTACTTC
TRBD2	TRBJ2-7	TRBV2	few	CASGLAGGPYEQYF	TGTGCCAGCGGACTAGCGGGAGGGCCCTACGAGCAGTACTTC
NA	TRBJ2-7	TRBV12-3/TRBV12-4	NA	CASSLLYEQYF	TGTGCCAGCAGCTTACTATACGAGCAGTACTTC
TRBD2	TRBJ2-7	TRBV6-5	NA	CASSYFGGGDEQYF	TGTGCCAGCAGTTACTTCGGGGGGGGCGACGAGCAGTACTTC
NA	TRBJ1-2	TRBV6-6	NA	CANRKGGYYGYTF	TGTGCCAATAGAAAGGGGGGGTACTATGGCTACACCTTC
TRBD2	TRBJ2-3	TRBV3-1/TRBV3-2	NA	CASSAGTSGNLEWDTQYF	TGTGCCAGCAGCGCTGGGACTAGCGGGAACCTTGAGTGGGATACGCAGTATTTT
TRBD1	TRBJ2-1	TRBV7-6	NA	CASSPGTGEYNEQFF	TGTGCCAGCAGCCCAGGGACAGGGGAATACAATGAGCAGTTCTTC